What follows is one T cell receptor (beta chain) and its context. Its antigen is undetermined. Specified treatment: about 20 received Ad26.COV2.S at low or high dose, single or two shots; a few received placebo; per-sample allocation not given. Material that was analyzed had been drawn on day 63 after the first vaccine or placebo injection. These data are taken from a study of Ad26.COV2.S vaccination and SARS-CoV-2 variants. Study-level results: After vaccination, reports described spike-specific CD8+ and CD4+ T cell responses as showing substantial breadth. Vaccine recipients showed a spike-specific TCR breadth that was higher than in placebo recipients.

The germline CDR1 and CDR2 sequences are LGHDT and YNNKEL (reference sequence). Trimming took 3 bases from V and 3 from J; bases not matched to a gene: 8. The CDR3 loop spans 16 amino acids. The repertoire was sequenced with immunoSEQ multiplex PCR; TCRdb's copy has only in-frame clones and lacks some. The table lists 450,000 to 550,000 clones, about 89% of them singletons. The source of this sequence is a person aged 18-65 years who received the Ad26.COV2.S COVID-19 vaccine or a placebo. Material: peripheral blood, obtained in a trial of Ad26.COV2.S vaccine versus placebo. The chain is built from TRBV3-1 (or the pseudogene TRBV3-2) and TRBJ2-5; 9 nucleotides align to TRBD1. The CDR3 DNA reads TGTGCCAGCAGCCACCGAGTCCGGGACAGGGAAGAGACCCAGTACTTC. Translation: CASSHRVRDREETQYF.